A selection of T cell receptor beta chains follows, all from one sample in a study of spatial heterogeneity in lung cancer. Using its own MiXCR run on the 5' RACE reads, TCRdb lists one record per CDR3 protein. The sample carries 8,500 to 14,000 distinct CDR3 sequences, about 9.5% recorded once. The sequenced sample was PBMCs, obtained at follow-up. All receptors derive from a female donor with early-stage non-small cell lung cancer. Both conserved end residues are part of each CDR3. Fields, in order: CDR3 length, D gene, J gene, clone size, V gene, CDR3 protein, CDR3 DNA. The D gene is left open where the match is weak. The listing skips clone size in some rows; elsewhere it reads once, few, many or a size class.

13,TRBD2,TRBJ2-1,many,TRBV7-2,CASSLGLANEQFF,TGTGCCAGCAGCTTGGGACTAGCAAATGAGCAGTTCTTC
16,.,TRBJ2-1,many,TRBV27,CASSSGEARSYNEQFF,TGTGCCAGCAGTTCCGGAGAAGCGAGGTCCTACAATGAGCAGTTCTTC
16,TRBD1,TRBJ2-2,many,TRBV5-1,CASSYRTGSNTGELFF,TGCGCCAGCAGCTATCGGACAGGGTCAAACACCGGGGAGCTGTTTTTT
14,.,TRBJ2-3,many,TRBV20-1,CSARDSLVGDTQYF,TGCAGTGCTAGAGATTCCCTAGTCGGAGATACGCAGTATTTT
13,.,TRBJ2-6,many,TRBV20-1,CSAWVPGANVLTF,TGCAGTGCCTGGGTTCCTGGGGCCAACGTCCTGACTTTC
11,.,TRBJ1-6,many,TRBV28,CASSFPSPLHF,TGTGCCAGCAGTTTTCCCTCACCCCTCCACTTT
18,TRBD1,TRBJ2-4,many,TRBV12-3/TRBV12-4,CASSLLGQGLLTKNIQYF,TGTGCCAGCAGTTTATTGGGACAGGGTTTATTAACCAAAAACATTCAGTACTTC
16,.,TRBJ2-2,many,TRBV28,CASSLQGIQDTGELFF,TGTGCCAGCAGTTTACAGGGAATCCAAGACACCGGGGAGCTGTTTTTT
18,TRBD2,TRBJ2-1,medium-sized,TRBV24-1,CATSDPRSGGGRYNEQFF,TGTGCCACCAGTGACCCTCGTTCTGGCGGGGGACGATACAATGAGCAGTTCTTC
13,.,TRBJ2-7,few,TRBV7-4,CASNRTATYEQYF,TGTGCCAGCAACCGGACAGCAACCTACGAGCAGTACTTC
8,.,TRBJ1-1,many,TRBV29-1,CSVGPSFF,TGCAGCGTTGGTCCATCTTTCTTT
15,TRBD2,TRBJ2-3,many,TRBV6-4,CASSRTSGSGDTQYF,TGTGCCAGCAGTCGGACTAGCGGGAGCGGAGATACGCAGTATTTT
13,.,TRBJ2-3,.,TRBV9,CASSVVQPDTQYF,TGTGCCAGCAGCGTAGTCCAGCCCGATACGCAGTATTTT
14,TRBD1,TRBJ2-7,many,TRBV20-1,CSASGQGAGYEQYF,TGCAGTGCTAGTGGACAGGGGGCAGGCTACGAGCAGTACTTC
15,TRBD1,TRBJ2-7,.,TRBV7-2,CASSLDGTGPYEQYF,TGTGCCAGCAGCTTAGATGGGACAGGACCCTACGAGCAGTACTTC
15,TRBD2,TRBJ2-1,many,TRBV20-1,CSAPILAGGPNEQFF,TGCAGTGCCCCGATTCTTGCGGGAGGGCCCAATGAGCAGTTCTTC
14,.,TRBJ2-1,many,TRBV20-1,CSARDLWESNEQFF,TGCAGTGCTAGAGATCTGTGGGAGAGCAATGAGCAGTTCTTC
12,.,TRBJ1-2,many,TRBV5-1,CASSLLGIGYTF,TGCGCCAGCAGCTTGCTTGGGATTGGCTACACCTTC
17,TRBD1,TRBJ1-2,many,TRBV6-2/TRBV6-3,CASSYPPGQGTNYGYTF,TGTGCCAGCAGTTACCCACCGGGACAGGGAACCAACTATGGCTACACCTTC
18,TRBD2,TRBJ2-3,many,TRBV28,CASSTSYSIAGDTDTQYF,TGTGCCAGCAGTACATCATACTCCATAGCGGGAGACACAGATACGCAGTATTTT
15,TRBD1,TRBJ2-5,many,TRBV27,CASSIRDRNQETQYF,TGTGCCAGCAGTATCCGGGACAGAAACCAAGAGACCCAGTACTTC
14,.,TRBJ2-7,many,TRBV9,CASSVAGDPYEQYF,TGTGCCAGCAGCGTAGCGGGGGATCCCTACGAGCAGTACTTC